This T cell receptor (beta chain) derives from a study of blood T cell repertoires in COVID-19. Study-level background: T cells, B-cell-depleted T cells, or PBMCs provided the cDNA or gDNA that served as material.

This clone came up a few times. The germline CDR1 and CDR2 sequences are MDHEN and SYDVKM. CDR3 size: 16 residues. The V gene end was trimmed by 2 bases and the J gene end by 2 bases; junction bases not matched to a gene: 0. As handled by the study authors: Amplifying reference gene primers gave estimates of nucleated cell counts. Sequencing was performed with immunoSEQ multiplex PCR; in TCRdb, only in-frame clones are kept and a portion is missing. V and J calls and clone size come straight from that table; D and trimming were deduced from the DNA. The data show 150,000 to 200,000 clones, 86% seen once.

The sequenced sample consisted of peripheral blood. V usage is TRBV28 and J usage is TRBJ2-6, with 10 bases fitting TRBD1. This receptor was identified in a man aged 65-85 years with active or convalescent COVID-19. In nucleotides, the CDR3 is TGTGCCAGCAGTTTAGGACAGGGGGCTGGGGCCAACGTCCTGACTTTC. Translation: CASSLGQGAGANVLTF.